A selection of T cell receptor beta chains follows, all from one sample in a study of T cell responses to AZD1222 COVID-19 vaccine. Only in-frame clones appear in the TCRdb table, and some are missing; sequencing was by immunoSEQ multiplex PCR. The repertoire holds under 150,000 clones, with 90% to 95% as singletons. This specimen was peripheral blood, taken on day 0 of MenACWY control vaccination. The receptors stem from an adult in good health. Both conserved end residues are part of each CDR3. D genes are given only for firm matches. Not all rows give a size; the values are once, few, many and, for expanded clones, a class.

j_call: TRBJ1-6
clone_size: .
d_call: .
v_call: TRBV9
cdr3_nt: TGTGCCAGCAGCGCCTTTACAGGGAATTCACCCCTCCACTTT
cdr3_aa: CASSAFTGNSPLHF

j_call: TRBJ2-7
clone_size: .
d_call: TRBD2
v_call: TRBV3-1/TRBV3-2
cdr3_nt: TGTGCCAGCAGCCAAGATTTGAGCGGGAGGTCGTACGAGCAGTACTTC
cdr3_aa: CASSQDLSGRSYEQYF

j_call: TRBJ1-6
clone_size: once
d_call: .
v_call: TRBV10-3
cdr3_nt: TGTGCCATCAGTGAGGAGGGGCGAGATTCACCCCTCCACTTT
cdr3_aa: CAISEEGRDSPLHF

j_call: TRBJ1-1
clone_size: once
d_call: .
v_call: TRBV2
cdr3_nt: TGTGCCAGCAGTGTGGTCCCAGGGAGCACTGAAGCTTTCTTT
cdr3_aa: CASSVVPGSTEAFF

j_call: TRBJ1-1
clone_size: .
d_call: .
v_call: TRBV9
cdr3_nt: TGTGCCAGCAGCGCCACAGGGTTGAACACTGAAGCTTTCTTT
cdr3_aa: CASSATGLNTEAFF

j_call: TRBJ1-2
clone_size: .
d_call: .
v_call: TRBV2
cdr3_nt: TGTGCCAGCACCTCAGGAACTAACTATGGCTACACCTTC
cdr3_aa: CASTSGTNYGYTF

j_call: TRBJ1-2
clone_size: .
d_call: TRBD1
v_call: TRBV18
cdr3_nt: TGTGCCAGCTCACCAGGGACAGGGGGCCAAGGCTACACCTTC
cdr3_aa: CASSPGTGGQGYTF

j_call: TRBJ2-1
clone_size: .
d_call: TRBD2
v_call: TRBV28
cdr3_nt: TGTGCCAGCAGTTTAGCGGGAGACTTACATGAGCAGTTCTTC
cdr3_aa: CASSLAGDLHEQFF

j_call: TRBJ2-7
clone_size: .
d_call: .
v_call: TRBV5-6
cdr3_nt: TGTGCCAGCAGCTCCAGCTACGAGCAGTACTTC
cdr3_aa: CASSSSYEQYF

j_call: TRBJ2-1
clone_size: .
d_call: .
v_call: TRBV3-1/TRBV3-2
cdr3_nt: TGTGCCAGCAGCCTCCATTCTGGGCCCCTTTACAATGAGCAGTTCTTC
cdr3_aa: CASSLHSGPLYNEQFF

j_call: TRBJ2-3
clone_size: .
d_call: .
v_call: TRBV10-2
cdr3_nt: TGCGCCAGCAGTGAGGGCGCTACGCAGTATTTT
cdr3_aa: CASSEGATQYF

j_call: TRBJ2-7
clone_size: once
d_call: .
v_call: TRBV30
cdr3_nt: TGTGCCTGGAGTGGGAGGGGCGAGCAGTACTTC
cdr3_aa: CAWSGRGEQYF

j_call: TRBJ1-5
clone_size: few
d_call: .
v_call: TRBV6-1
cdr3_nt: TGTGCCAGCAGTGAAGTCGGAGAAAATCAGCCCCAGCATTTT
cdr3_aa: CASSEVGENQPQHF

j_call: TRBJ1-1
clone_size: once
d_call: .
v_call: TRBV28
cdr3_nt: TGTGCCAGCAGTGACTCGGCAGGGCTCATGAACACTGAAGCTTTCTTT
cdr3_aa: CASSDSAGLMNTEAFF

j_call: TRBJ2-2
clone_size: .
d_call: .
v_call: TRBV28
cdr3_nt: TGTGCCAGCACAAGGCGGGGAGCTGGCACCGGGGAGCTGTTTTTT
cdr3_aa: CASTRRGAGTGELFF

j_call: TRBJ1-1
clone_size: .
d_call: TRBD1
v_call: TRBV28
cdr3_nt: TGTGCCAGCAGTTTCGGGCAGGGGGCGAACACTGAAGCTTTCTTT
cdr3_aa: CASSFGQGANTEAFF

j_call: TRBJ1-2
clone_size: once
d_call: .
v_call: TRBV2
cdr3_nt: TGTGCCAGCAGTCTGTATTTATACTATGGCTACACCTTC
cdr3_aa: CASSLYLYYGYTF

j_call: TRBJ1-5
clone_size: .
d_call: .
v_call: TRBV6-5
cdr3_nt: TGTGCCAGCAGTCGGGACTCCTTGGGTCAGCCCCAGCATTTT
cdr3_aa: CASSRDSLGQPQHF

j_call: TRBJ1-1
clone_size: few
d_call: .
v_call: TRBV16
cdr3_nt: TGTGCCAGCAGCCAGAACACTGAAGCTTTCTTT
cdr3_aa: CASSQNTEAFF

j_call: TRBJ2-2
clone_size: .
d_call: .
v_call: TRBV28
cdr3_nt: TGTGCCAGCAGTTCTACAGGGGCGGGGACCGGGGAGCTGTTTTTT
cdr3_aa: CASSSTGAGTGELFF

j_call: TRBJ2-7
clone_size: .
d_call: .
v_call: TRBV4-1
cdr3_nt: TGCGCCAGCAGCCAAACCGGGCCGAGGGACGAGCAGTACTTC
cdr3_aa: CASSQTGPRDEQYF

j_call: TRBJ2-7
clone_size: few
d_call: .
v_call: TRBV27
cdr3_nt: TGTGCCAGCAGTCCAGGACCGGGCTACGAGCAGTACTTC
cdr3_aa: CASSPGPGYEQYF

j_call: TRBJ1-4
clone_size: .
d_call: .
v_call: TRBV30
cdr3_nt: TGTGCCTGGAGTCCCCTGGGCTCGGGAGGAGAAAAACTGTTTTTT
cdr3_aa: CAWSPLGSGGEKLFF

j_call: TRBJ1-3
clone_size: .
d_call: .
v_call: TRBV7-8
cdr3_nt: TGTGCCAGCAGCTTAGCGGTACAGGGAAACACCATATATTTT
cdr3_aa: CASSLAVQGNTIYF

j_call: TRBJ1-5
clone_size: .
d_call: .
v_call: TRBV9
cdr3_nt: TGTGCCAGCAGCGCAGCTGGGGGTTTTCAGCCCCAGCATTTT
cdr3_aa: CASSAAGGFQPQHF

j_call: TRBJ1-1
clone_size: .
d_call: .
v_call: TRBV11-2
cdr3_nt: TGTGCCAGCAGCTTAGGTACAGGGCCCACTGAAGCTTTCTTT
cdr3_aa: CASSLGTGPTEAFF

j_call: TRBJ2-1
clone_size: .
d_call: TRBD2
v_call: TRBV27
cdr3_nt: TGTGCCAGCAGTTTATTTAGCGGGGGGTTGAATGAGCAGTTCTTC
cdr3_aa: CASSLFSGGLNEQFF

j_call: TRBJ2-5
clone_size: .
d_call: TRBD1
v_call: TRBV24-1
cdr3_nt: TGTGCCACCAGTGGACGGGGACAGCTTCAAGAGACCCAGTACTTC
cdr3_aa: CATSGRGQLQETQYF

j_call: TRBJ2-2
clone_size: .
d_call: .
v_call: TRBV3-1/TRBV3-2
cdr3_nt: TGTGCCAGCAGCCAAGGGCATTCCATGGGGGAGCTGTTTTTT
cdr3_aa: CASSQGHSMGELFF

j_call: TRBJ2-1
clone_size: .
d_call: TRBD2
v_call: TRBV7-3
cdr3_nt: TGTGCCAGCAGCTCGAGCGGGAGGGCCTACAATGAGCAGTTCTTC
cdr3_aa: CASSSSGRAYNEQFF

j_call: TRBJ1-1
clone_size: .
d_call: .
v_call: TRBV6-5
cdr3_nt: TGTGCCAGCAGTTTTAACCGAGGATATAACACTGAAGCTTTCTTT
cdr3_aa: CASSFNRGYNTEAFF

j_call: TRBJ1-5
clone_size: .
d_call: .
v_call: TRBV6-5
cdr3_nt: TGTGCCAGCAGTTACTCAGGCCAGGAGACCCAGCATTTT
cdr3_aa: CASSYSGQETQHF

j_call: TRBJ1-2
clone_size: .
d_call: TRBD1
v_call: TRBV19
cdr3_nt: TGTGCCAGTCGAAGAGGACAGGGGTTGTATGGCTACACCTTC
cdr3_aa: CASRRGQGLYGYTF

j_call: TRBJ1-6
clone_size: .
d_call: .
v_call: TRBV30
cdr3_nt: TGTGCCTGGAGGATAAAAGGGACCCATTCACCCCTCCACTTT
cdr3_aa: CAWRIKGTHSPLHF

j_call: TRBJ2-7
clone_size: .
d_call: .
v_call: TRBV19
cdr3_nt: TGTGCCAGTAGTATATCCCCAGTGACCTACGAGCAGTACTTC
cdr3_aa: CASSISPVTYEQYF

j_call: TRBJ2-2
clone_size: .
d_call: .
v_call: TRBV21-1
cdr3_nt: TGTGCCAGCAGCAAAAGTGGCCCCGAGAACACCGGGGAGCTGTTTTTT
cdr3_aa: CASSKSGPENTGELFF

j_call: TRBJ1-2
clone_size: .
d_call: .
v_call: TRBV6-4
cdr3_nt: TGTGCCAGCAGTGATTCCGGGGACGCAGGGAGTGAGGGCTACACCTTC
cdr3_aa: CASSDSGDAGSEGYTF

j_call: TRBJ1-4
clone_size: .
d_call: TRBD1
v_call: TRBV6-5
cdr3_nt: TGTGCCAGCACTGGGACAGGGAATGAAAAACTGTTTTTT
cdr3_aa: CASTGTGNEKLFF

j_call: TRBJ1-2
clone_size: .
d_call: .
v_call: TRBV28
cdr3_nt: TGTGCCAGCAGTTGGGCACAGGCTAGATATGGCTACACCTTC
cdr3_aa: CASSWAQARYGYTF

j_call: TRBJ2-3
clone_size: .
d_call: .
v_call: TRBV10-3
cdr3_nt: TGTGCCATCAGCTCCCTGTTCGGACGCACAGATACGCAGTATTTT
cdr3_aa: CAISSLFGRTDTQYF

j_call: TRBJ2-7
clone_size: .
d_call: .
v_call: TRBV7-2
cdr3_nt: TGTGCCAGCAGCCTTCGGACGGAGTTCTCCTACGAGCAGTACTTC
cdr3_aa: CASSLRTEFSYEQYF

j_call: TRBJ2-5
clone_size: few
d_call: .
v_call: TRBV5-4
cdr3_nt: TGTGCCAGCTCCCAGCAGCAGTCCGGGACCCAGTACTTC
cdr3_aa: CASSQQQSGTQYF

j_call: TRBJ2-1
clone_size: .
d_call: TRBD2
v_call: TRBV25-1
cdr3_nt: TGTGCCAGCAGTCGGACTAGCGGAGTCTACAATGAGCAGTTCTTC
cdr3_aa: CASSRTSGVYNEQFF

j_call: TRBJ2-5
clone_size: .
d_call: TRBD2
v_call: TRBV6-2/TRBV6-3
cdr3_nt: TGTGCCAGCAGTTACGGAGGCTGGACTAGCGGGAAAGAGACCCAGTACTTC
cdr3_aa: CASSYGGWTSGKETQYF

j_call: TRBJ2-5
clone_size: few
d_call: .
v_call: TRBV6-2/TRBV6-3
cdr3_nt: TGTGCCAGCAGTTTAACAGGGACCGGGACCCAGTACTTC
cdr3_aa: CASSLTGTGTQYF